This T cell receptor (beta chain) was identified in a study of shared T cell receptors in the human thymus. The method was immunoSEQ multiplex PCR; TCRdb's version includes in-frame clones alone and lacks a portion of them. The profile shows around 730,000 clones, 75% to 90% of them singletons. V was clipped by 5 bases and J by 10 bases; unmatched bases: 11. CDR1 is SGHAT, CDR2 FQNNGV, per germline. The CDR3 contains 14 residues. The same data also contributed to another study, on human thymus T cells. That study adds: The study used thymus tissue resected during corrective heart surgery.

The V gene is TRBV11-2, the J gene TRBJ2-1; 7 bases align to TRBD2. The receptor was isolated from a girl under three years old with a congenital heart defect. The sample was thymocytes. The CDR3 DNA is TGTGCCAGCAGCGCTAGCGGATCCCTCCGGGAGCAGTTCTTC. Its protein is CASSASGSLREQFF.